A selection of T cell receptor beta chains follows, all from one sample in a study of shared clonotypes between healthy human individuals. Sequencing used immunoSEQ multiplex PCR; TCRdb keeps in-frame clones, though not all of them. The sample holds 550,000 to 750,000 clones; about 91% are singletons and the top ten take about 24%. The sequencing sample was made of naive CD8+ T cells sorted from blood. The receptors derive from a man younger than 40 in good health. CDR3s include the opening cysteine and the closing phenylalanine or tryptophan. Fields, in order: J gene, D gene, V gene, clone size, CDR3 protein, CDR3 DNA. D genes are given only for firm matches. Clone size is shown for a subset of rows, as once, few, many or a class of expanded clone.

>TRBJ1-2|TRBD1|TRBV11-2|few
CASSFLTGTDYGYTF
TGTGCCAGCAGCTTTTTAACCGGGACAGACTATGGCTACACCTTC
>TRBJ2-7|-|TRBV11-2|once
CASSLGAGRESYEQYF
TGTGCCAGCAGCTTAGGGGCTGGCAGGGAATCCTACGAGCAGTACTTC
>TRBJ2-1|-|TRBV29-1|-
CSVDPVIKRGNEQFF
TGCAGCGTTGATCCGGTCATAAAACGGGGCAATGAGCAGTTCTTC
>TRBJ2-1|TRBD2|TRBV18|-
CASSGTSREDEQFF
TGTGCCAGCTCCGGGACTAGTCGGGAGGATGAGCAGTTCTTC
>TRBJ2-7|TRBD1|TRBV7-9|-
CASSPDRGGSYEQYF
TGTGCCAGCAGTCCAGACAGGGGTGGTTCCTACGAGCAGTACTTC
>TRBJ2-3|-|TRBV7-9|-
CAIGQSTDTQYF
TGTGCCATCGGACAGTCCACAGATACGCAGTATTTT
>TRBJ2-7|TRBD2|TRBV11-2|-
CASSFNPTSGRSSYEQYF
TGTGCCAGCAGCTTCAACCCGACTAGCGGGCGAAGCTCCTACGAGCAGTACTTC
>TRBJ2-3|TRBD2|TRBV28|-
CASSLLAGGADTQYF
TGTGCCAGCAGTTTACTAGCGGGAGGGGCAGATACGCAGTATTTT
>TRBJ2-1|TRBD2|TRBV7-6|-
CASSPTSGASSYNEQFF
TGTGCCAGCAGCCCTACTAGCGGGGCCAGCTCCTACAATGAGCAGTTCTTC
>TRBJ2-7|TRBD1|TRBV15|-
CATSRETGLSYEQYF
TGTGCCACCAGCAGAGAGACAGGGCTCTCCTACGAGCAGTACTTC
>TRBJ2-7|TRBD1|TRBV7-9|-
CASSRITGESYEQYF
TGTGCCAGCAGCCGAATTACAGGGGAATCCTACGAGCAGTACTTC
>TRBJ2-1|-|TRBV7-9|-
CASSLGRQEQFF
TGTGCCAGCAGCTTAGGAAGACAGGAGCAGTTCTTC
>TRBJ2-1|TRBD1|TRBV29-1|-
CSVRGWDRGRVVLAGREDNEQFF
TGCAGCGTCCGGGGATGGGACAGGGGGCGAGTGGTTCTAGCGGGAAGAGAGGACAATGAGCAGTTCTTC
>TRBJ2-1|-|TRBV7-2|-
CASSLTPYNEQFF
TGTGCCAGCAGCCTGACTCCTTACAATGAGCAGTTCTTC
>TRBJ1-1|-|TRBV7-3|-
CASSSGLNTEAFF
TGTGCCAGCAGCTCGGGCCTGAACACTGAAGCTTTCTTT
>TRBJ1-5|-|TRBV28|-
CASSFTTNYQPQHF
TGTGCCAGCAGTTTCACTACTAATTATCAGCCCCAGCATTTT
>TRBJ2-7|-|TRBV13|-
CASSLGLGYEQYF
TGTGCCAGCAGCTTAGGCTTGGGCTACGAGCAGTACTTC
>TRBJ2-3|TRBD1|TRBV5-1|-
CASSVDDRGWKRGTDTQYF
TGCGCCAGCAGCGTGGATGACAGGGGATGGAAGCGGGGCACAGATACGCAGTATTTT
>TRBJ2-7|TRBD1|TRBV29-1|-
CSVMTGGLYEQYF
TGCAGCGTGATGACAGGGGGCCTCTACGAGCAGTACTTC
>TRBJ2-4|-|TRBV28|-
CASSFIRDRNIQYF
TGTGCCAGCAGTTTCATTCGGGATAGAAACATTCAGTACTTC
>TRBJ2-1|TRBD2|TRBV29-1|-
CSLGLADYNEQFF
TGCAGCCTGGGACTAGCGGATTACAATGAGCAGTTCTTC
>TRBJ2-7|-|TRBV7-9|-
CASSLPTGSRAYEQYF
TGTGCCAGCAGCTTACCCACAGGTAGTCGGGCCTACGAGCAGTACTTC
>TRBJ2-5|TRBD2|TRBV11-2|-
CASSPSLSGEGKETQYF
TGTGCCAGCAGCCCCTCATTGTCCGGGGAGGGCAAAGAGACCCAGTACTTC
>TRBJ2-7|TRBD2|TRBV19|-
CASKGEGSYEQYF
TGTGCCAGTAAAGGGGAGGGATCCTACGAGCAGTACTTC
>TRBJ2-7|TRBD2|TRBV2|-
CASSELAGVVYEQYF
TGTGCCAGCAGTGAACTAGCGGGAGTCGTATACGAGCAGTACTTC
>TRBJ1-1|-|TRBV30|-
CAAGELNTEAFF
TGTGCCGCGGGGGAACTCAACACTGAAGCTTTCTTT
>TRBJ2-7|-|TRBV6-6|once
CASSYAAGLKSYEQYF
TGTGCCAGCAGTTACGCGGCCGGACTTAAGTCCTACGAGCAGTACTTC
>TRBJ2-7|-|TRBV5-3|-
CASPDSYEQYF
TGTGCCAGTCCCGACTCCTACGAGCAGTACTTC
>TRBJ2-7|-|TRBV7-9|once
CASSYSGGEQYF
TGTGCCAGCAGCTACTCCGGGGGCGAGCAGTACTTC
>TRBJ2-1|-|TRBV19|-
CASSIGVEQFF
TGTGCCAGTAGTATAGGGGTCGAGCAGTTCTTC
>TRBJ2-7|TRBD1|TRBV6-1|-
CASSGGTGGIYEQYF
TGTGCCAGCAGTGGTGGGACAGGGGGAATCTACGAGCAGTACTTC
>TRBJ2-1|-|TRBV6-5|-
CASSSTGDSYNEQFF
TGTGCCAGCAGTTCAACTGGGGACTCCTACAATGAGCAGTTCTTC
>TRBJ2-3|TRBD2|TRBV25-1|-
CASSELGGLRGADTQYF
TGTGCCAGCAGTGAATTAGGAGGACTACGGGGGGCAGATACGCAGTATTTT
>TRBJ2-7|-|TRBV10-3|-
CAISEKADRAYEQYF
TGTGCCATCAGTGAGAAGGCGGACCGGGCCTACGAGCAGTACTTC
>TRBJ1-5|-|TRBV7-8|-
CASTNSRGNNQPQHF
TGTGCCAGCACCAATTCGAGGGGGAACAATCAGCCCCAGCATTTT
>TRBJ2-3|-|TRBV7-2|-
CASSLHQAEPTDTQYF
TGTGCCAGCAGCCTACATCAAGCGGAGCCCACAGATACGCAGTATTTT
>TRBJ2-1|TRBD1|TRBV11-3|-
CASSLGDRANNEQFF
TGTGCCAGCAGCTTGGGGGACAGGGCCAACAATGAGCAGTTCTTC
>TRBJ2-7|-|TRBV7-2|once
CASGRYYEQYF
TGTGCCAGCGGCAGGTACTACGAGCAGTACTTC
>TRBJ2-1|TRBD2|TRBV7-9|-
CASSLGLAGVRSYNEQFF
TGTGCCAGCAGCTTAGGTCTAGCGGGGGTTAGGTCCTACAATGAGCAGTTCTTC
>TRBJ2-1|TRBD2|TRBV29-1|-
CSVPGTRGRNEQFF
TGCAGCGTTCCCGGGACTAGAGGTCGCAATGAGCAGTTCTTC
>TRBJ2-1|TRBD1|TRBV14|-
CASSPDRGKLNEQFF
TGTGCCAGCAGCCCCGACAGGGGCAAACTTAATGAGCAGTTCTTC
>TRBJ2-3|TRBD2|TRBV6-5|-
CASSSFSGRATDTQYF
TGTGCCAGCAGTTCCTTTAGCGGGAGGGCCACAGATACGCAGTATTTT
>TRBJ1-4|TRBD1|TRBV5-6|-
CASSWGTGFEKLFF
TGTGCCAGCAGCTGGGGGACAGGGTTTGAAAAACTGTTTTTT
>TRBJ2-7|-|TRBV12-5|-
CASSPGTTYGQYF
TGTGCTAGCTCACCCGGGACAACCTACGGGCAGTACTTC
>TRBJ2-3|-|TRBV25-1|once
CASSTTARDTQYF
TGTGCCAGCAGTACTACCGCTCGGGATACGCAGTATTTT
>TRBJ2-7|TRBD1|TRBV7-8|-
CASSFRRGLGSYEQYF
TGTGCCAGCAGCTTCCGTAGGGGGCTCGGCTCCTACGAGCAGTACTTC
>TRBJ2-5|-|TRBV27|-
CASSLLGVQETQYF
TGTGCCAGCAGTTTACTAGGGGTACAAGAGACCCAGTACTTC